Below, 8 T cell receptor beta chains from the same sample are listed, as sequenced in a study of blood T cell repertoires in COVID-19. The method was immunoSEQ multiplex PCR; TCRdb's version includes in-frame clones alone and lacks a portion of them. The sample includes approximately 120,000 clones, 75% to 85% of them seen just once. Specimen: peripheral blood. The receptors stem from a woman between 50 and 59 years old with acute or convalescent COVID-19.

The chain combines TRBV30 with TRBJ2-1; D perhaps matches TRBD2 (5 bases). Germline CDR1 GTSNPN, CDR2 SVGIG (reference sequence). The CDR3 extends over 14 amino acids. V was clipped by 6 bases and J by 2 bases, with 14 bases between them. The DNA of the CDR3 is TGTGCCTGTACACTAGATAACCCCTACAATGAGCAGTTCTTC. Residues: CACTLDNPYNEQFF. Based on the CDR3 plus reference TRBV30 and TRBJ2-1, the full variable domain is SQTIHQWPATLVQPVGSPLSLECTVEGTSNPNLYWYRQAAGRGLQLLFYSVGIGQISSEVPQNLSASRPQDRQFILSSKKLLLSDSGFYLCACTLDNPYNEQFFGPGTRLTVL.

V usage is TRBV6-5 and J usage is TRBJ2-1; the match to TRBD2 covers 8 bases. The germline V gene encodes CDR1 MNHEY and CDR2 SVGAGI. V lost 7 bases to trimming and J lost 16 bases; unmatched junction nucleotides: 15. The CDR3 consists of 13 residues. CDR3 nucleotide sequence: TGTGCCAGCACCTTACCTCCGGGACTAGAGTACTTCTTC. Amino acid sequence: CASTLPPGLEYFF.

J is TRBJ1-5 and V is TRBV7-9; D is ambiguous. The CDR3 sequence is 13 residues long. V was pared by 5 bases and J by 0 bases, with 5 bases between. Germline values: CDR1 SEHNR, CDR2 FQNEAQ (reference sequence). The DNA for the CDR3 is TGTGCCAGCAGCATAAATAGCAATCAGCCCCAGCATTTT. This translates into CASSINSNQPQHF.

The rearrangement uses TRBV3-1 (or the pseudogene TRBV3-2) and TRBJ2-1; D unresolved. CDR3 length equals 14 residues. Per the germline V gene, CDR1 is LGHDT and CDR2 is YNNKEL (reference sequence). Trimming pared 1 base from V and 5 bases from J, leaving 9 bases between. In DNA, the CDR3 is TGTGCCAGCAGCCAAGTACCGGAGCACAATGAGCAGTTCTTC. Translated, it gives CASSQVPEHNEQFF.

The chain links TRBV5-1 to TRBJ2-7; the match to TRBD2 covers 9 bases. CDR1 and CDR2 (germline): SGHRS, YFSETQ. The trim removed 0 bases at V and 5 bases at J, leaving 3 bases unmatched. This CDR3 is built from 14 residues. The CDR3 is CASSLASGIDEQYF. CDR3 bases: TGCGCCAGCAGCTTGGCTAGCGGGATCGACGAGCAGTACTTC.

This sequence joins TRBV6-5 and TRBJ1-2; D gene ambiguous. V was trimmed by 7 bases and J by 8 bases, leaving 11 bases between them. This CDR3 has 11 amino acids. Germline CDR1 MNHEY, CDR2 SVGAGI. CDR3 sequence: CASTRVGGYTF. CDR3 bases: TGTGCCAGCACCCGGGTTGGAGGCTACACCTTC.

V is TRBV19 and J is TRBJ2-3, with D maybe TRBD2 (6 bases). The CDR3 spans 15 residues. Trimming cost V 2 bases and J 0 bases, with 9 bases left between them. Germline V gene sequence: CDR1 LNHDA, CDR2 SQIVND (reference sequence). CDR3 loop: CASSIRGASTDTQYF. Written as DNA, the CDR3 is TGTGCCAGTAGTATACGCGGGGCTAGCACAGATACGCAGTATTTT.

The rearrangement joins TRBV7-9 to TRBJ1-2; D is unclear. The CDR3 spans 13 residues. The germline V gene has CDR1 SEHNR and CDR2 FQNEAQ (reference sequence). V was shortened by 6 bases and J by 3 bases, with 11 bases between the two germline ends. The CDR3 sequence: CASRPTEDYGYTF. The CDR3 region has the DNA TGTGCCAGCAGGCCCACAGAAGACTATGGCTACACCTTC.